This passage covers 21 T cell receptor beta chains from one sample sequenced in a study of cytomegalovirus exposure and HLA in healthy donors. Libraries were prepared by immunoSEQ multiplex PCR; TCRdb keeps only in-frame clonotypes and omits some of them. The sample consists of tens of thousands of clones, about 95% of them appearing once. Sequencing was done on a sample of PBMCs. The origin of the receptors is a woman aged 18 to 35 in good health and CMV-seronegative.

This clone was detected once. The J gene is TRBJ1-2, the V gene TRBV18; D is possibly TRBD1 (6 bases). Germline CDR1 and CDR2: KGHSH and LQKENI. Trimming stripped 3 bases from V and 4 bases from J, with 9 bases between. This CDR3 contains 13 residues. CDR3 amino acids: CASSPGQSYGYTF. As DNA, the CDR3 is TGTGCCAGCTCACCCGGACAGTCCTATGGCTACACCTTC.

This sequence joins TRBV5-6 and TRBJ2-1; 7 bases fit TRBD2. This CDR3 region has 16 residues. Germline CDR1 reads SGHDT; CDR2 reads YYEEEE. Unmatched junction bases numbered 6, after V lost 0 bases and J lost 3 bases. The CDR3 spells CASSLAGWGGYNEQFF. The CDR3 coding sequence is TGTGCCAGCAGCTTGGCCGGGTGGGGGGGCTACAATGAGCAGTTCTTC.

V usage is TRBV9 and J usage is TRBJ2-2; possible D gene TRBD2, 5 bases. The germline gives CDR1 SGDLS, CDR2 YYNGEE. The CDR3 contains 16 residues. V shed 5 bases and J shed 5 bases, with 19 bases lying between them. CDR3 amino acids: CASSQNQVTGTGELFF. CDR3 sequence (DNA): TGTGCCAGCAGTCAAAATCAGGTGACGGGGACCGGGGAGCTGTTTTTT.

The chain combines TRBV4-1 with TRBJ1-6; a weak D match, TRBD1 (6 bases). The CDR3 has 15 amino acids. The germline CDR1 and CDR2 sequences are MGHRA and YSYEKL. V was cut by 1 base and J by 10 bases, with 14 bases left in between. CDR3 loop: CASSQATGLGSPLHF. CDR3 DNA sequence: TGCGCCAGCAGCCAAGCCACAGGGTTAGGATCACCCCTCCACTTT.

The CDR3 loop is CASSLGQGLSYNEQFF. CDR3 in DNA: TGTGCCAGTAGTCTCGGCCAGGGCTTATCCTACAATGAGCAGTTCTTC. The chain uses TRBV19 and TRBJ2-1; D is possibly TRBD1 (5 bases). This CDR3 contains 16 residues. V lost 5 bases and J lost 1, with 15 bases in between. The germline gives CDR1 LNHDA, CDR2 SQIVND (reference sequence). The full variable domain, completed using reference TRBV19 and TRBJ2-1, is DGGITQSPKYLFRKEGQNVTLSCEQNLNHDAMYWYRQDPGQGLRLIYYSQIVNDFQKGDIAEGYSVSREKKESFPLTVTSAQKNPTAFYLCASSLGQGLSYNEQFFGPGTRLTVL.

The sample holds a few counts of this clone. J is TRBJ1-2 and V is TRBV7-9, with 7 positions matching TRBD1. Unmatched junction bases numbered 5, after V lost 6 bases and J lost 7 bases. The CDR3 consists of 12 residues. CDR1 and CDR2 from the germline V gene are SEHNR and FQNEAQ (reference sequence). The DNA of the CDR3 is TGTGCCAGCAGAAAGGGGGCAGGTGGCTACACCTTC. Encoded protein: CASRKGAGGYTF.

The rearrangement joins TRBV30 to TRBJ2-3; 8 nucleotides align to TRBD2. The germline V gene encodes CDR1 GTSNPN and CDR2 SVGIG (reference sequence). Losses at the gene ends were 2 bases for V and 1 base for J; bases not matched to a gene: 14. The CDR3 contains 18 residues. The chain's CDR3 is CAWSQRGGSISGTDTQYF. CDR3 DNA sequence: TGTGCCTGGAGTCAGCGCGGGGGGAGTATTAGTGGCACAGATACGCAGTATTTT.

V is TRBV7-8 and J is TRBJ2-3; tentative D call: TRBD2 (6 bases). V shed 5 bases and J shed 2 bases, with 14 bases lying between them. Germline CDR1 reads SGHVS; CDR2 reads FQNEAQ. This CDR3 region has 15 residues. CDR3 nucleotides: TGTGCCAGCAGCCCCCGGGACTCTATCACAGATACGCAGTATTTT. It translates to CASSPRDSITDTQYF.

V usage is TRBV18 and J usage is TRBJ1-1; possibly TRBD1 for D (5 bases). V lost 6 bases and J 5 bases, leaving 16 bases between the germline ends. Germline-derived CDR1 and CDR2 are KGHSH and LQKENI. The CDR3 covers 14 residues. The CDR3, as DNA: TGTGCCAGCTCTCCGTCGGGGGGTGGAACTGAAGCTTTCTTT. Protein: CASSPSGGGTEAFF.

The chain is built from TRBV9 and TRBJ1-3, with a weak D call TRBD1 (6 bases). Trimming removed 3 bases from V and 4 bases from J, with 17 bases in between. Germline V lookup: CDR1 SGDLS, CDR2 YYNGEE. This CDR3 spans 16 amino acids. CDR3 sequence (DNA): TGTGCCAGCAGCGGTGTAACAGGGCGTATAGGAAACACCATATATTTT. Translation gives CASSGVTGRIGNTIYF. The whole variable domain, filled in from reference TRBV9 and TRBJ1-3, reads DSGVTQTPKHLITATGQRVTLRCSPRSGDLSVYWYQQSLDQGLQFLIQYYNGEERAKGNILERFSAQQFPDLHSELNLSSLELGDSALYFCASSGVTGRIGNTIYFGEGSWLTVV.

The chain recombines TRBV7-8 with TRBJ2-7, with TRBD1 matching 7 bases. This CDR3 is 13 amino acids long. The V and J ends lost 0 bases and 5 bases, in that order; junction bases with no gene match: 1. CDR1 and CDR2 from the germline V gene are SGHVS and FQNEAQ. The CDR3 bases are TGTGCCAGCAGCTTAGCACAGGGGAACGAGCAGTACTTC. This translates into CASSLAQGNEQYF.

This sequence joins TRBV7-2 and TRBJ1-3; possibly TRBD1 for D (5 bases). The V end lost 3 bases, the J end lost 3 bases, and 6 bases lay between the germline ends. From germline, CDR1 is SGHTA and CDR2 FQGNSA. The CDR3 runs 13 residues. As DNA, the CDR3 is TGTGCCAGCAGCTTGCAGGGTGGAAACACCATATATTTT. Translation: CASSLQGGNTIYF.

CDR3 in amino acids: CASSTGEGNTEAFF. The CDR3 DNA follows: TGTGCCAGCAGTACAGGGGAAGGCAACACTGAAGCTTTCTTT. J is TRBJ1-1 and V is TRBV28, with TRBD1 matching 7 bases. Per the germline V gene, CDR1 is MDHEN and CDR2 is SYDVKM. Germline trimming cut 5 bases from V and 2 bases from J; bases unmatched to any gene: 5. CDR3 length: 14 amino acids.

This chain connects TRBV2 to TRBJ1-5, with unresolved D. V was shortened by 10 bases and J by 4 bases, with 20 bases between the two germline ends. Germline V lookup: CDR1 SNHLY, CDR2 FYNNEI. The CDR3 covers 15 residues. The CDR3 DNA is TGTGCCACGCAGATGGAGGGAAATACTAATCAGCCCCAGCATTTT. This sequence encodes CATQMEGNTNQPQHF.

V gene TRBV5-1 combines with J gene TRBJ1-2, with a tentative D call TRBD1 (5 bases). Germline V lookup: CDR1 SGHRS, CDR2 YFSETQ. The V end was cut by 0 bases, the J end by 5 bases, with 8 bases between. The CDR3 runs to 13 residues. In DNA form, the CDR3 reads TGCGCCAGCAGCTTGGATCAGGGATATGGCTACACCTTC. Its translation: CASSLDQGYGYTF.

CDR3 residues: CASSSTTGSGNQPQHF. CDR3 nucleotide sequence: TGTGCCAGCAGCTCGACGACAGGGTCGGGCAATCAGCCCCAGCATTTT. The rearrangement uses TRBV21-1 and TRBJ1-5; TRBD1 was called by the table and not checked on the DNA. TRBV21-1 is a pseudogene segment. The CDR3 has 16 amino acids.

V usage is TRBV6-5 and J usage is TRBJ1-4, with a weak D call TRBD1 (5 bases). V shed 6 bases and J shed 5 bases, with 13 bases lying between them. CDR1 is MNHEY, CDR2 SVGAGI, per germline. The CDR3 consists of 14 residues. The CDR3 is CASRGTRRNEKLFF. CDR3 DNA: TGTGCCAGCAGGGGGACTCGAAGGAATGAAAAACTGTTTTTT.

V gene TRBV7-2 combines with J gene TRBJ2-7, with 10 nucleotides matching TRBD2. The J segment lost 3 bases and the V segment lost 1 base, leaving 3 bases of the junction unmatched. The CDR3 consists of 15 residues. Germline CDR1 is SGHTA and CDR2 is FQGNSA. CDR3 amino acids: CASSLELAGDYEQYF. For the CDR3, the DNA is TGTGCCAGCAGCTTAGAGCTAGCGGGGGACTACGAGCAGTACTTC.

The chain has TRBV15 and TRBJ2-7; no reliable D call. Germline CDR1 is LNHNV and CDR2 is YYDKDF (reference sequence). Trimming stripped 0 bases from V and 5 bases from J, with 14 bases between. The CDR3 is made up of 15 amino acids. CDR3: CATSRDPAGFNEQYF. CDR3 coding DNA: TGTGCCACCAGCAGAGATCCGGCAGGTTTTAACGAGCAGTACTTC.

V and J are TRBV11-2 and TRBJ2-7; tentative D call: TRBD1 (5 bases). The CDR3 sequence is 15 residues long. V shed 3 bases and J shed 1 base, with 13 bases lying between them. CDR1 and CDR2 (germline): SGHAT, FQNNGV. DNA of the CDR3: TGTGCCAGCAGCTTTGGGCAGGGCTGGTCCTACGAGCAGTACTTC. It specifies CASSFGQGWSYEQYF.

The genes are TRBV5-6 and TRBJ1-5; tentative D call: TRBD1 (5 bases). The CDR3 sequence is 16 residues long. The V gene lost 4 bases and the J gene lost 4 bases, with 18 bases spanning the gap. The germline V gene encodes CDR1 SGHDT and CDR2 YYEEEE. The CDR3 DNA reads TGTGCCAGCAGCGCCCGCTTCGGGGGGGGGAATCAGCCCCAGCATTTT. Amino acids: CASSARFGGGNQPQHF.